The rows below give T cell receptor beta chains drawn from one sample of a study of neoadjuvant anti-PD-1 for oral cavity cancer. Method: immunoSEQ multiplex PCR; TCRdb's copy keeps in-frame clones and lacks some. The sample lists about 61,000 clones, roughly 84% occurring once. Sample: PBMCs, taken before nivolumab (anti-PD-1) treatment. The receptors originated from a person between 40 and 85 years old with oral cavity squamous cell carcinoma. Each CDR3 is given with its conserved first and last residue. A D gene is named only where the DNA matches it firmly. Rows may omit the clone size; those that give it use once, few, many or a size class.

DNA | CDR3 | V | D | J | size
TGTGCCAGCTCCCGGGACACCGCCCCAAACTATGGCTACACCTTC | CASSRDTAPNYGYTF | TRBV18 | - | TRBJ1-2 | -
TGCAGTGCTAGAGACCCTGAAGCTTTCTTT | CSARDPEAFF | TRBV20-1 | - | TRBJ1-1 | -
TGTGCCAGCAGTATACCGGGACTAAGGTCCAATGAGCAGTTCTTC | CASSIPGLRSNEQFF | TRBV27 | TRBD2 | TRBJ2-1 | once
TGTGCCAGCAGTGACGGGACAGGGGTGAGAGCTTTCTTT | CASSDGTGVRAFF | TRBV6-1 | TRBD1 | TRBJ1-1 | -
TGTGCCAGCAGTTTAGGCGGACACGGCTATGGCTACACCTTC | CASSLGGHGYGYTF | TRBV27 | - | TRBJ1-2 | -
TGTGCCAGCAGCTTGATACAGGGGGGGAACACTGAAGCTTTCTTT | CASSLIQGGNTEAFF | TRBV5-4 | TRBD1 | TRBJ1-1 | -
TGTGCCAGCAGCGTAGACCCCCCGGGACAGGGCACGTACGAGCAGTACTTC | CASSVDPPGQGTYEQYF | TRBV9 | TRBD1 | TRBJ2-7 | -
TGTGCCAGTAGTCCCTTCTCGACAGGGGGCGGTTCGCCCCAGCATTTT | CASSPFSTGGGSPQHF | TRBV19 | TRBD1 | TRBJ1-5 | -
TGTGCCAGCAGACAGGGAATCCTTAATTCACCCCTCCACTTT | CASRQGILNSPLHF | TRBV6-4 | - | TRBJ1-6 | -
TGCAGCGTCCCAGGACGGCTAGCGGGACGGTTTGAGCAGTTCTTC | CSVPGRLAGRFEQFF | TRBV29-1 | TRBD2 | TRBJ2-1 | -
TGTGCCAGCAGCTGGGGACAGGCGGCCTATGGCTACACCTTC | CASSWGQAAYGYTF | TRBV7-9 | TRBD1 | TRBJ1-2 | few
TGTGCCAGCAGCCAAGGGACAGGGTCCTACAATGAGCAGTTCTTC | CASSQGTGSYNEQFF | TRBV14 | TRBD1 | TRBJ2-1 | -
TGTGCCAGCAGATCACTAGCGGGGCAAGAGACCCAGTACTTC | CASRSLAGQETQYF | TRBV7-2 | TRBD2 | TRBJ2-5 | -
TGCGCCAGCAGCTTAGATAGCGGGAGAGGGGAGACCCAGTACTTC | CASSLDSGRGETQYF | TRBV5-1 | TRBD2 | TRBJ2-5 | once
TGTGCCAGCAGCTCCGGGACGGTCTTTTCTAACTATGGCTACACCTTC | CASSSGTVFSNYGYTF | TRBV7-9 | - | TRBJ1-2 | -
TGTGCCAGCTCACCAAAGGTACCAGCGGGGGTTTCCACAGATACGCAGTATTTT | CASSPKVPAGVSTDTQYF | TRBV18 | TRBD2 | TRBJ2-3 | -
TGTGCCAGCAGTGACCCAGGGGTGGATGAGCAGTTCTTC | CASSDPGVDEQFF | TRBV2 | - | TRBJ2-1 | once
TGCGCCAGCAGCCAGCGATGGCTCTCAAGTAATGGCTACACCTTC | CASSQRWLSSNGYTF | TRBV4-1 | - | TRBJ1-2 | -
TGTGCCAGCAGTGGAATATTGAAGAACACTGAAGCTTTCTTT | CASSGILKNTEAFF | TRBV25-1 | - | TRBJ1-1 | -
TGCGCCAGCAGTTTACAGGGGGTCGAGCAGTACTTC | CASSLQGVEQYF | TRBV10-2 | TRBD1 | TRBJ2-7 | few
TGTGCCAGCAGCCCGGGACAGGGGCTTTTTGCTGAAGCTTTCTTT | CASSPGQGLFAEAFF | TRBV11-2 | TRBD1 | TRBJ1-1 | -
TGTGCCAGCAGCTTGGCGGGCCGGGCAATTAAAGATACGCAGTATTTT | CASSLAGRAIKDTQYF | TRBV5-4 | - | TRBJ2-3 | once
TGTGCCGCCCGGACAACGGAGAGTGGAAAGGATGGCTACACCTTC | CAARTTESGKDGYTF | TRBV2 | - | TRBJ1-2 | -
TGTGCCTGGAGTCCATGGACTAGCGGGAGGGCCGCGACCCAGTACTTC | CAWSPWTSGRAATQYF | TRBV30 | TRBD2 | TRBJ2-5 | -
TGTGCCAGCAGCTTAGACGGGAGCTCCTACAATGAGCAGTTCTTC | CASSLDGSSYNEQFF | TRBV11-2 | - | TRBJ2-1 | -
TGTGCCAGCAGCTTCGCTGGACAGGGTACCACTGAAGCTTTCTTT | CASSFAGQGTTEAFF | TRBV7-8 | TRBD1 | TRBJ1-1 | -
TGTGCCAGTAGTCCAACACGGCGCCTAGGGGATACGCAGTATTTT | CASSPTRRLGDTQYF | TRBV19 | - | TRBJ2-3 | -
TGTGCCAGCAGCCCCCGGGCCGATACCTACGAGCAGTACTTC | CASSPRADTYEQYF | TRBV5-6 | - | TRBJ2-7 | -
TGCGCCAGCAGCCAAGATCCCCAGAGCTCCTATAATTCACCCCTCCACTTT | CASSQDPQSSYNSPLHF | TRBV4-1 | - | TRBJ1-6 | -
TGCGCCAGCAGTCCCGGGACCGGTGCCAATACGCAGTATTTT | CASSPGTGANTQYF | TRBV10-2 | - | TRBJ2-3 | -
TGTGCCAGCAGTGAAGGGTCTGGGACAATCTACGAGCAGTACTTC | CASSEGSGTIYEQYF | TRBV6-1 | - | TRBJ2-7 | -
TGTGCCAGCAGCCCCGTACGACAGGGACGCACAGATACGCAGTATTTT | CASSPVRQGRTDTQYF | TRBV7-3 | TRBD1 | TRBJ2-3 | once
TGTGCCAGCAGCTTTCTCGGGACTAGCAGCTACAATGAGCAGTTCTTC | CASSFLGTSSYNEQFF | TRBV5-6 | TRBD2 | TRBJ2-1 | -
TGTGCCAGCAGCCCCGGAGGGGGGGCAGATACGCAGTATTTT | CASSPGGGADTQYF | TRBV7-9 | - | TRBJ2-3 | -
TGCGCCAGCAGGGACAGGGGGGAGGCAGGGTATGGCTACACCTTC | CASRDRGEAGYGYTF | TRBV10-2 | TRBD1 | TRBJ1-2 | -
TGTGCCAGTGTCGACAGAACCGGTAGCACAGATACGCAGTATTTT | CASVDRTGSTDTQYF | TRBV19 | - | TRBJ2-3 | -
TGCGCCAGCAGTCGGGAGGACTGGTCCGGATACAATGAGCAGTTCTTC | CASSREDWSGYNEQFF | TRBV10-1 | TRBD2 | TRBJ2-1 | -
TGTGCCAGCAGTCTAGCGGGAGGGTCTGATGAGCAGTTCTTC | CASSLAGGSDEQFF | TRBV28 | TRBD2 | TRBJ2-1 | -
TGTGCCAGCAGTGCCGGGACAGGGGGACCCGTTGGCTACACCTTC | CASSAGTGGPVGYTF | TRBV2 | TRBD1 | TRBJ1-2 | -
TGTGCCAGTAGTATCGGAGCATACACAGATACGCAGTATTTT | CASSIGAYTDTQYF | TRBV19 | - | TRBJ2-3 | -
TGTGCCAGTAGTACAACAGGGCGCGGCTACACCTTC | CASSTTGRGYTF | TRBV19 | - | TRBJ1-2 | few
TGCAGCGCATCCCAACCCCTCAGGGCTGGCTCCTACAATGAGCAGTTCTTC | CSASQPLRAGSYNEQFF | TRBV29-1 | - | TRBJ2-1 | -
TGCGCCAGCAGTGGAGGATCTGTTACCCCCTACGAGCAGTACTTC | CASSGGSVTPYEQYF | TRBV10-1 | - | TRBJ2-7 | -
TGTGCCAGCAGTTACAACGCCGGACCCTCCACTGAAGCTTTCTTT | CASSYNAGPSTEAFF | TRBV6-5 | - | TRBJ1-1 | -
TGTGCCAGCAGCCGTCGGCGGGGGGGAGGGGCAGATACGCAGTATTTT | CASSRRRGGGADTQYF | TRBV13 | TRBD2 | TRBJ2-3 | -
TGTGCCAGCAGTGAATCGGGGGAGGGGACTGAAGCTTTCTTT | CASSESGEGTEAFF | TRBV2 | - | TRBJ1-1 | -
TGCAGTGCTAGCGGGACCAATGAGCAGTTCTTC | CSASGTNEQFF | TRBV20-1 | - | TRBJ2-1 | -
TGTGCCAGCAGCTCGGACAGGGGGAATGAAAAACTGTTTTTT | CASSSDRGNEKLFF | TRBV7-2 | TRBD1 | TRBJ1-4 | -
TGTGCCAGCAGCTTGGCGGCGGGGGCGAGAGAGCAGTACTTC | CASSLAAGAREQYF | TRBV5-4 | - | TRBJ2-7 | many
TGTGCCAGCAGCGGGGGGCGGCTGACTGGGGCCAACGTCCTGACTTTC | CASSGGRLTGANVLTF | TRBV5-6 | - | TRBJ2-6 | -
TGCGCCAGCAGCCCGAGTGGGCCCCAGCCCCAGCATTTT | CASSPSGPQPQHF | TRBV5-1 | - | TRBJ1-5 | -
TGCGCCAGCAGCTCCCGACAGGGTATAAGCACTGAAGCTTTCTTT | CASSSRQGISTEAFF | TRBV5-1 | TRBD1 | TRBJ1-1 | -
TGTGCCAGCAATGGGGGGGACGGAGCCACCTTTGAGCAGTTCTTC | CASNGGDGATFEQFF | TRBV2 | TRBD2 | TRBJ2-1 | medium-sized
TGTGCCAGCAGCGTAACGTCTTCCGGGACCCTTCACGGGGAGCTGTTTTTT | CASSVTSSGTLHGELFF | TRBV9 | - | TRBJ2-2 | -
TGTGCCAGCAGCTTAGGAATCAGCACAGATACGCAGTATTTT | CASSLGISTDTQYF | TRBV7-8 | - | TRBJ2-3 | -
TGTGCCAGCAGCCAAGTTTTGGCGGGGAGACCGTACCAAGAGACCCAGTACTTC | CASSQVLAGRPYQETQYF | TRBV4-2 | - | TRBJ2-5 | -
TGTGCCAGCAGCTTGGCGGGGAATTCTGAAGCTTTCTTT | CASSLAGNSEAFF | TRBV5-6 | - | TRBJ1-1 | -
TGCGCCAGCAGCTCAGCGACTAGCGGGGGGGACAATGAGCAGTTCTTC | CASSSATSGGDNEQFF | TRBV5-1 | TRBD2 | TRBJ2-1 | -